The 31 T cell receptor beta chains in this list originate from one sample, sequenced in a study of identical twins' blood T cells. TCRdb ran MiXCR on the 5' RACE reads and lists one entry per CDR3 protein. The sample has 400,000 or so distinct CDR3 sequences, over 25% seen once. The sample was PBMCs. These TCRs come from a woman aged 18-55 years in good health.

The chain links TRBV7-2 to TRBJ2-1; D unclear. Germline V lookup: CDR1 SGHTA, CDR2 FQGNSA. With 4 bases removed from V and 4 bases from J, the gap between germline ends came to 5 bases. The CDR3 has 12 residues. CDR3: CASSSRYNEQFF. Here the CDR3 DNA reads TGTGCCAGCAGCTCCCGTTACAATGAGCAGTTCTTC.

The V and J genes are TRBV7-9 and TRBJ1-2; 7 bases are a match to TRBD1. With 5 bases clipped from V and 8 bases from J, the junction kept 11 bases outside the gene matches. CDR1 and CDR2 from the germline V gene are SEHNR and FQNEAQ (reference sequence). The CDR3 consists of 14 residues. CDR3 protein: CASSARSGGRGYTF. CDR3 DNA sequence: TGTGCCAGCAGCGCTCGCTCAGGGGGACGGGGCTACACCTTC.

V usage is TRBV6-5 and J usage is TRBJ2-5; D possibly uses TRBD1 or TRBD2 (5 bases each). V lost 4 bases and J 5 bases, leaving 17 bases between the germline ends. CDR1 is MNHEY, CDR2 SVGAGI, per germline. The CDR3 contains 15 residues. CDR3 loop: CASSCSARGSETQYF. Here the CDR3 DNA reads TGTGCCAGCAGTTGCTCAGCGAGGGGCTCGGAGACCCAGTACTTC.

This clonotype was seen a few times. V gene TRBV20-1 combines with J gene TRBJ2-1; 12 nucleotides line up with TRBD2. J was trimmed by 4 bases and V by 3 bases; bases with no gene match: 4. The CDR3 covers 15 residues. CDR1 DFQATT and CDR2 SNEGSKA come from the germline V gene (reference sequence). The chain's CDR3 is CSASSSGGGYNEQFF. The CDR3 DNA reads TGCAGTGCTAGTTCTAGCGGGGGGGGATACAATGAGCAGTTCTTC.

This clonotype was counted once. The chain links TRBV10-2 to TRBJ2-5; a weak D match, TRBD1 (6 bases). V dropped 2 bases and J dropped 3 bases, with 16 bases sitting between them. This CDR3 has 16 amino acids. The germline gives CDR1 WSHSY, CDR2 SAAADI. DNA of the CDR3: TGCGCCAGCAGTGAGGTCGGGCGGACAGCCAAAGAGACCCAGTACTTC. The encoded protein is CASSEVGRTAKETQYF.

The V gene is TRBV6-1, the J gene TRBJ1-5; 7 nucleotides align to TRBD1. CDR3 length: 16 amino acids. Looked up from germline, CDR1 is MNHNS and CDR2 is SASEGT. V trimming: 2 bases; J trimming: 3 bases; junction bases outside the gene matches: 7. In DNA form, the CDR3 reads TGTGCCAGCAGTGAAACCCGAGGACAGGCCAATCAGCCCCAGCATTTT. This codes for CASSETRGQANQPQHF.

This clonotype came up a few times. The V gene is TRBV5-1, the J gene TRBJ2-3; 8 nucleotides match TRBD2. CDR3 length: 16 amino acids. Germline CDR1 SGHRS, CDR2 YFSETQ. With V trimmed by 4 bases and J by 3 bases, 10 bases remained unmatched. The chain's CDR3 is CASSGEASGGTDTQYF. CDR3 in DNA: TGCGCCAGCAGCGGGGAGGCCAGCGGGGGAACAGATACGCAGTATTTT.

In this sample, this clonotype turned up many times. This rearrangement joins TRBV2 to TRBJ1-5; weak D call: TRBD1 (6 bases). CDR3 length equals 12 residues. V gave up 8 bases and J gave up 4 bases, with 9 bases separating them. CDR1 is SNHLY and CDR2 is FYNNEI in the germline V gene. The CDR3 DNA is TGTGCCAGCGGCGGACAGAATCAGCCCCAGCATTTT. It yields the protein CASGGQNQPQHF.

CDR3 in amino acids: CSARDLRGSNEKLFF. Here the CDR3 DNA reads TGCAGTGCTAGAGATTTGAGGGGATCAAATGAAAAACTGTTTTTT. The chain joins TRBV20-1 to TRBJ1-4, with TRBD1 as a possible D gene (5 bases). This CDR3 region has 15 residues. The germline V gene has CDR1 DFQATT and CDR2 SNEGSKA (reference sequence). Deletions cut 0 bases from V and 5 bases from J, with 13 bases between.

The genes are TRBV6-6 and TRBJ2-1; D may be TRBD2 (5 bases). Per the germline V gene, CDR1 is MNHNY and CDR2 is SVGAGI (reference sequence). Trimming cost V 6 bases and J 8 bases, with 14 bases left between them. CDR3 length: 13 residues. The CDR3 DNA sequence: TGTGCCAGCAGCCGGCGGGTAGCCGATGAGCAGTTCTTC. Protein: CASSRRVADEQFF.

The chain employs TRBV6-2 or TRBV6-3 and TRBJ2-2; the match to TRBD2 covers 14 bases. J lost 7 bases, V lost 0 bases, and 10 bases had no gene match. The CDR3 contains 19 residues. Germline V gives CDR1 MNHEY, CDR2 SVGEGT. CDR3 nucleotide sequence: TGTGCCAGCAGTTACTCGACGGGACTAGCGGGAGATGGCGGCGGGGAGCTGTTTTTT. Translated: CASSYSTGLAGDGGGELFF.

As for this clonotype: Sequence at one end of the junction differs from germline and may be a read error. The chain links TRBV20-1 to TRBJ1-1, with D maybe TRBD1 (6 bases). The germline V gene has CDR1 DFQATT and CDR2 SNEGSKA (reference sequence). The CDR3 has 12 amino acids. The CDR3 DNA is TGCAGTGCTAGAGACGGGGACACTGAAGTTTTCTTT. Its translation is CSARDGDTEVFF.

This clonotype was picked up a small number of times. This chain uses TRBV2 with TRBJ1-5; no firm D call. The CDR3 spans 14 residues. Between the trimmed V and J ends, which lost 5 bases and 9 bases, there was a span of 17 bases. Per germline, CDR1 SNHLY and CDR2 FYNNEI. Here the CDR3 reads CASSPDTSLWPQHF. In DNA, the CDR3 is TGTGCCAGCAGTCCTGACACTTCCCTTTGGCCCCAGCATTTT.

The chain joins TRBV29-1 to TRBJ1-1; D gene uncertain. Germline V gene sequence: CDR1 SQVTM, CDR2 ANQGSEA. Trimming cost V 6 bases and J 1 base, with 6 bases left between them. This CDR3 spans 11 amino acids. CDR3 DNA sequence: TGCAGCGTGGACCAGAACACTGAAGCTTTCTTT. This codes for CSVDQNTEAFF.

This clonotype was recorded a few times. V usage is TRBV5-6 and J usage is TRBJ1-4; D uncertain. This CDR3 has 14 residues. Trimming took off 2 bases at V and 6 bases at J, with 11 bases between the two ends. The germline V gene encodes CDR1 SGHDT and CDR2 YYEEEE. The CDR3 protein is CASSLGQTHEKLFF. CDR3 in DNA: TGTGCCAGCAGCTTAGGTCAGACTCATGAAAAACTGTTTTTT.

Only a few counts were recorded for this clonotype. The V call is TRBV20-1, the J call TRBJ2-3; TRBD2 agrees at 10 bases. CDR1 and CDR2 from the germline V gene are DFQATT and SNEGSKA (reference sequence). V shed 6 bases and J 4 bases; nucleotides not matched to a gene: 4. This CDR3 comprises 13 residues. In DNA form, the CDR3 reads TGCAGTGCGGTAGCGGGAGGTGCAGATACGCAGTATTTT. This gives the protein CSAVAGGADTQYF.

This clonotype showed up many times. The V gene is TRBV14, the J gene TRBJ1-2; possible D gene TRBD1, 6 bases. The CDR3 runs to 14 residues. Germline assignment: CDR1 SGHDN and CDR2 FVKESK. With 1 base removed from V and 5 bases from J, the gap between germline ends came to 11 bases. The CDR3 DNA sequence: TGTGCCAGCAGCCAAGCGACAGGCTCTTATGGCTACACCTTC. Its protein product is CASSQATGSYGYTF. Supplemented by reference TRBV14 and TRBJ1-2, the full variable domain reads EAGVTQFPSHSVIEKGQTVTLRCDPISGHDNLYWYRRVMGKEIKFLLHFVKESKQDESGMPNNRFLAERTGGTYSTLKVQPAELEDSGVYFCASSQATGSYGYTFGSGTRLTVV.

In its sample, this clonotype was seen once. It is unclear where the CDR3 begins or ends on the DNA, so no DNA is shown, and the CDR3 is as TCRdb lists it. This chain uses TRBV29-1 with TRBJ1-2; TRBD1, the table's D call, lacks a check against the DNA. The length of the CDR3 is 14 amino acids, counting both ends. CDR1 is SQVTM, CDR2 ANQGSEA, per germline. The CDR3 sequence is CSATRDTSLYGCTF.

This clonotype was detected a few times. V gene TRBV7-9 combines with J gene TRBJ2-4, with TRBD1 as a possible D gene (5 bases). Germline assignment: CDR1 SEHNR and CDR2 FQNEAQ (reference sequence). The CDR3 length is 16 residues. V was pared by 5 bases and J by 0 bases, with 14 bases between. CDR3: CASSPSTDLAKNIQYF. The CDR3 nucleotides read TGTGCCAGCAGCCCATCGACAGATCTAGCCAAAAACATTCAGTACTTC.

The J gene is TRBJ1-4, the V gene TRBV5-6; D gene ambiguous. Germline CDR1 is SGHDT and CDR2 is YYEEEE. Trimming took off 4 bases at V and 6 bases at J, with 10 bases between the two ends. The CDR3 runs 13 residues. The CDR3 DNA reads TGTGCCAGCAGCCCGCGGTGGGATGAAAAACTGTTTTTT. Protein sequence: CASSPRWDEKLFF.

This sequence joins TRBV6-2 or TRBV6-3 and TRBJ1-5, with D uncertain. Per germline, CDR1 MNHEY and CDR2 SVGEGT. This CDR3 region has 13 residues. Trimming took 6 bases from V and 0 from J, leaving 6 bases between them. This CDR3 reads CASRDYSNQPQHF. DNA of the CDR3: TGTGCCAGCAGGGATTATAGCAATCAGCCCCAGCATTTT.

CDR3 in DNA: TGCGCCAGCAGCATAGGACAGGAGGGCTACACCTTC. It encodes CASSIGQEGYTF. The V and J genes are TRBV5-1 and TRBJ1-2; the match to TRBD1 covers 7 bases. J gave up 8 bases and V 4 bases, and 5 bases lay outside the gene matches. This CDR3 is 12 amino acids long. The germline V gene encodes CDR1 SGHRS and CDR2 YFSETQ.

Details on this clonotype: A read error may account for a junction end that differs from germline. V and J are TRBV7-2 and TRBJ2-1, with D hard to call. CDR1 is SGHTA, CDR2 FQGNSA, per germline. The CDR3 is made up of 13 amino acids. The CDR3 loop is CAISKPSGNEQFF. CDR3 coding DNA: TGTGCCATCAGCAAACCTTCTGGCAATGAGCAGTTCTTC. The full variable domain, in which reference TRBV7-2 and TRBJ2-1 provide the parts outside the CDR3, is GAGVSQSPSNKVTEKGKDVELRCDPISGHTALYWYRQSLGQGLEFLIYFQGNSAPDKSGLPSDRFSAERTGGSVSTLTIQRTQQEDSAVYLCAISKPSGNEQFFGPGTRLTVL.

As for this clonotype: A much larger clone lies a single base off, so this may be a read error. The V gene is TRBV6-6, the J gene TRBJ2-5; D possibly corresponds to TRBD1 (6 bases). The CDR3 is 14 residues long. Germline loops: CDR1 MNHNY, CDR2 SVGAGI (reference sequence). CDR3 nucleotides: TGTGTCAGCACCTTAGGGGGTTCAGGAGAGACCCAGTACTTC. As protein: CVSTLGGSGETQYF.

The chain joins TRBV27 to TRBJ1-1; 9 positions match TRBD1. V shed 7 bases and J 4 bases; nucleotides not matched to a gene: 7. In germline, CDR1 is MNHEY, CDR2 SMNVEV (reference sequence). CDR3 size: 14 residues. The CDR3 loop is CASKLDRGGTEAFF. The CDR3 nucleotides read TGTGCCAGCAAGTTGGACAGGGGAGGCACTGAAGCTTTCTTT.

The chain combines TRBV28 with TRBJ1-5; D ambiguous. V lost 5 bases, J lost 1 base, and 15 bases lay in between. This CDR3 spans 16 amino acids. CDR1 MDHEN and CDR2 SYDVKM come from the germline V gene. CDR3 in amino acids: CASSLRRGLSNQPQHF. As DNA, the CDR3 is TGTGCCAGCAGTCTTCGACGTGGGTTGAGCAATCAGCCCCAGCATTTT. The entire variable domain, with the rest obtained from reference TRBV28 and TRBJ1-5, is as follows: DVKVTQSSRYLVKRTGEKVFLECVQDMDHENMFWYRQDPGLGLRLIYFSYDVKMKEKGDIPEGYSVSREKKERFSLILESASTNQTSMYLCASSLRRGLSNQPQHFGDGTRLSIL.

This clonotype was picked up many times. The chain combines TRBV6-1 with TRBJ2-7; 7 bases map to TRBD2. V lost 4 bases, J lost 3 bases, and 6 bases stayed unmatched. Germline CDR1 is MNHNS and CDR2 is SASEGT. The CDR3 consists of 14 residues. The CDR3 DNA reads TGTGCCAGCAGTGTAGAGCGGGGAGTCTACGAGCAGTACTTC. This gives the protein CASSVERGVYEQYF.

This clonotype was detected only once. The V gene is TRBV10-3, the J gene TRBJ2-1; D is possibly TRBD1 (5 bases). CDR3 length: 15 amino acids. The ends were cut back, 3 bases at V and 1 base at J, with 10 bases in the middle. CDR1 is ENHRY, CDR2 SYGVKD, per germline. The chain's CDR3 is CAISDQGKSYNEQFF. CDR3 nucleotides: TGTGCCATCAGTGACCAGGGTAAATCCTACAATGAGCAGTTCTTC.

This clonotype was seen a few times. V is TRBV29-1 and J is TRBJ1-2; 7 positions match TRBD1. This CDR3 region has 14 residues. Germline V gene data show CDR1 as SQVTM and CDR2 as ANQGSEA. The ends lost 8 bases at V and 4 bases at J; junction bases unmatched: 13. The CDR3 region has the DNA TGCAGCTCAAACTCCGGGACAGTGGGCTATGGCTACACCTTC. Protein: CSSNSGTVGYGYTF.

Notes on this clonotype: A much bigger clone sits one base away, suggesting this may be a read error. The genes are TRBV29-1 and TRBJ2-7, with 7 bases that match TRBD1. The CDR3 has 12 amino acids. Germline V lookup: CDR1 SQVTM, CDR2 ANQGSEA. V gave up 7 bases and J gave up 3 bases; unmatched junction bases: 6. CDR3: CSGRDRNYEQYF. CDR3 bases: TGCAGCGGCCGGGACAGAAACTACGAGCAGTACTTC.

The rearrangement uses TRBV3-1 and TRBJ2-5, with TRBD2 matching 7 bases. This CDR3 contains 14 residues. Germline V gene lookup returns CDR1 LGHDT and CDR2 YNNKEL (reference sequence). The V and J ends lost 3 bases and 5 bases, in that order; junction bases with no gene match: 6. DNA of the CDR3: TGTGCCAGCAGCCAGTTCGCGGGGGTGGAGACCCAGTACTTC. As protein: CASSQFAGVETQYF.